The 4 T cell receptor beta chains given below trace back to one sample, sequenced in a study of identical twins. MiXCR was run by TCRdb on the 5' RACE reads, yielding one entry per CDR3 protein. Of under 250,000 distinct CDR3 sequences listed, approximately 7.3% are singletons. This same sample was also taken into another study, of yellow fever vaccine responses in identical twins.

Sequencing used CD8+ T cells sorted from blood. These receptors were taken from a woman under 30 in good health.

In its sample, this clonotype was seen many times. This sequence joins TRBV4-1 and TRBJ2-7; TRBD2 is a possible D gene (6 bases). Germline V gene lookup returns CDR1 MGHRA and CDR2 YSYEKL. This CDR3 has 14 residues. V shed 6 bases and J shed 2 bases, with 14 bases lying between them. The CDR3 protein is CASSYGGTTYEQYF. The CDR3 DNA reads as TGCGCCAGCAGTTACGGGGGTACGACCTACGAGCAGTACTTC.

This clonotype was observed many times. The chain uses TRBV11-3 and TRBJ2-1, with unresolved D. The V gene's germline CDR1 is SGHNT and CDR2 YENEEA. The V end was cut by 5 bases, the J end by 5 bases, with 4 bases between. The CDR3 runs 11 residues. The DNA of the CDR3 is TGTGCCAGCAGCAGAGACAATGAGCAGTTCTTC. Translating gives CASSRDNEQFF. Based on the CDR3 plus reference TRBV11-3 and TRBJ2-1, the full variable domain is EAGVVQSPRYKIIEKKQPVAFWCNPISGHNTLYWYLQNLGQGPELLIRYENEEAVDDSQLPKDRFSAERLKGVDSTLKIQPAELGDSAVYLCASSRDNEQFFGPGTRLTVL.

This clonotype was seen more than once but under ten times. The chain carries TRBV10-2 and TRBJ1-1; D remains unclear. Trimming pared 3 bases from V and 5 bases from J, leaving 10 bases between. Germline CDR1 WSHSY, CDR2 SAAADI. The CDR3 runs to 13 residues. The CDR3 is CASSDSGATEAFF. DNA for the CDR3: TGCGCCAGCAGTGACAGTGGTGCGACTGAAGCTTTCTTT.

There are a few counts of this clonotype. CDR3 sequence reads: CASSASLDRGDSPLHF. CDR3 sequence (DNA): TGCGCCAGCAGCGCCTCCCTGGACAGGGGTGATTCACCCCTCCACTTT. The chain recombines TRBV5-1 with TRBJ1-6; 9 bases map to TRBD1. With 4 bases clipped from V and 8 bases from J, the junction kept 10 bases outside the gene matches. This CDR3 contains 16 residues. Germline CDR1 is SGHRS and CDR2 is YFSETQ.